The present TCR beta chain was sequenced within a study of T cells in women clearing cervical HPV infection (dated by TCRdb to 2016 to 2019). Concerning the study at large: Cases were roughly 23 women with histologically confirmed HPV16-related CIN3 or worse, including a couple of invasive cancers. The 20 to 30 controls were women who cleared a single incident HPV16 infection within 12 months without developing precancer or cancer. Blood from cases was collected at the visit where the lesion was first found, while blood from controls was collected once the infection could no longer be detected. For cases, a median interval of about 150 days, with an interquartile range of roughly 80 to 210 days, was observed between lesion detection and blood sampling. Because only a few women had HLA typing data, the possibility that HLA type acted as a confounder could not be ruled out. The exploratory proof-of-principle case-control study was nested within the Guanacaste HPV Natural History Study in Costa Rica and compared TCR repertoires across cervical HPV16 outcomes. Cases were matched to controls by age within five years and by the year the sample was collected. Cases had a median age of approximately 35 years compared with more than 37 for controls, and baseline characteristics showed no significant differences between the groups. In the parent cohort, approximately 9,400 women aged 18 or older were enrolled in Guanacaste, Costa Rica, during 1993 to 1994 and were followed for six to seven years. As quality controls, five blinded duplicates were added to each group, bringing the total to about 60 samples made up of some 50 participants and 10 or so replicates. The paper's findings and limits, for the study overall: The cross-sectional design could not show whether associations preceded infection or resulted from it; effector/memory subsets and HPV-specific T cells were not isolated. Because the number of T cells in each sample was unknown, differences in richness could reflect differing T-cell content rather than repertoire biology. TRBV6-7 relative abundance was lower in cases than in controls (around 0.11% versus 0.16%; Bonferroni P = 0.0008). Significantly higher TCR repertoire richness was observed in CIN3+ cases than in controls across sequencing depths, whereas no difference in evenness was found. Random forest classifiers that combined richness and V gene abundances separated cases from controls with an estimated AUC of around 0.87.

Turning to this clone: What this receptor recognizes is not known. The sequence runs out 3 residues before the end of the CDR3; the remainder is reconstructed from the germline J gene.

Using the immunoSEQ assay, multiplex PCR amplified TCR beta CDR3 regions from an average of about 1,200 ng of genomic DNA per sample. Primer bias was corrected in the assay by using a complete synthetic TCR repertoire to establish an amplification baseline. The amplicons were sequenced on the Illumina platform. Per the source publication's procedure: Sequences were error-corrected by clustering with frequency ratios and a modified nearest-neighbor algorithm, then analyzed in the immunoSEQ Analyzer with IMGT gene definitions. At each rarefaction depth, TCR richness and evenness were averaged across 20 rarefaction repeats, and samples with fewer sequences than that depth were excluded. Wilcoxon rank sum tests with FDR correction were used to compare relative abundances of V, D and J genes between the groups. An intraclass correlation of just under 96% for TCR richness and an average of around 76% across 65 or so gene segments were obtained from the blinded duplicates. The table was pulled from immuneACCESS by TCRdb, which kept in-frame rearrangements only. Such tables lose some clones; where checked, under half of the loss comes from unresolved V genes, and the rest has no known cause. V, J and clone size were drawn from that table, and D and trimming were deduced from the DNA. The data table for this sample lists some 40,000 clones. Clones ranked in the top ten supply approximately 1.3% of the sample.

The CDR3 measures 15 amino acids from cysteine to phenylalanine. The DNA shown is the part of the CDR3 that was read: 36 bases, in frame from base 1. In the germline V gene, CDR1 corresponds to SGHVS and CDR2 to FNYEAQ. V lost 6 bases and J lost 2 bases, and the count of bases not matched to a germline gene is 7. Every participant had a single incident cervical HPV16 infection, and women with prevalent HPV16 infections were excluded. Cervical HPV DNA was detected by MY09/MY11 PCR and genotyped by dot-blot hybridization. Around 15 mL of heparinized blood were centrifuged, and the buffy coat was aliquoted, frozen at -30°C, then stored at -80°C. Genomic DNA was extracted from buffy coat specimens using QIAGEN kits.

The TCR was taken from a woman aged 18 to 69 with a cervical HPV16 infection that either progressed to CIN3+ or cleared (not recorded which). In this chain, TRBV7-6 is recombined with TRBJ2-3, with TRBD2 matching 8 junction bases. Sequenced input: blood buffy coat. The CDR3 in this case is CASRIAGRSTDTQYF. Incomplete CDR3 DNA: TGTGCCAGCAGAATAGCGGGGCGGTCCACAGATACG.